A single sample is the source of the 26 T cell receptor beta chains below, sequenced in a study of blood T cell repertoires in COVID-19. The protocol was immunoSEQ multiplex PCR, while the TCRdb copy is restricted to in-frame clones and leaves out a portion. In the table there are some 250,000 clones, about 90% of which are singletons. The sample was peripheral blood. The receptors originated from a woman aged 25 to 39 with COVID-19, enrolled during active disease.

The CDR3 nucleotides are TGTGCCAGCAGTCAATCGGCGGGGGACGGCTACACCTTC. Protein product: CASSQSAGDGYTF. The chain uses TRBV6-6 and TRBJ1-2; a weak D match, TRBD1 (5 bases). V dropped 5 bases and J dropped 8 bases, with 15 bases sitting between them. Germline loops: CDR1 MNHNY, CDR2 SVGAGI (reference sequence). The CDR3 covers 13 residues.

The chain uses TRBV7-9 and TRBJ2-1; possible D gene TRBD2, 6 bases. Germline V gene data show CDR1 as SEHNR and CDR2 as FQNEAQ (reference sequence). Trimming took off 5 bases at V and 5 bases at J, with 19 bases between the two ends. The CDR3 extends over 16 amino acids. The CDR3 nucleotides read TGTGCCAGCAGCCCCGAAGGGGCAAGGAGGGACAATGAGCAGTTCTTC. This sequence encodes CASSPEGARRDNEQFF.

The chain recombines TRBV2 with TRBJ1-3; D gene ambiguous. The germline CDR1 and CDR2 sequences are SNHLY and FYNNEI. Trimming removed 8 bases from V and 4 bases from J, with 12 bases in between. The CDR3 length is 13 residues. This CDR3 reads CASSDYAGNTIYF. The CDR3 DNA reads as TGTGCCAGCTCCGACTATGCCGGAAACACCATATATTTT.

The chain couples TRBV29-1 to TRBJ2-2, with D unclear. The CDR3 runs to 15 residues. The germline gives CDR1 SQVTM, CDR2 ANQGSEA. V lost 3 bases, J lost 0 bases, and 11 bases lay in between. CDR3 in amino acids: CSVERKTSNTGELFF. The CDR3 DNA follows: TGCAGCGTTGAGAGAAAGACTTCGAACACCGGGGAGCTGTTTTTT.

The V and J genes are TRBV10-2 and TRBJ2-2, with 8 bases aligning to TRBD2. Unmatched junction bases numbered 2, after V lost 5 bases and J lost 6 bases. Germline values: CDR1 WSHSY, CDR2 SAAADI. The CDR3 is 13 residues long. The chain's CDR3 is CASSHSGAGELFF. CDR3 bases: TGCGCCAGCAGTCATAGCGGGGCCGGGGAGCTGTTTTTT.

The chain employs TRBV29-1 and TRBJ2-1; D might be TRBD2 (6 bases). V lost 4 bases, J lost 6 bases, and 13 bases lay in between. There are 13 residues in the CDR3. Germline values: CDR1 SQVTM, CDR2 ANQGSEA. This CDR3 is CSVVRGNSNEQFF. CDR3 coding DNA: TGCAGCGTTGTACGGGGGAACTCCAATGAGCAGTTCTTC.

The chain carries TRBV28 and TRBJ1-2; D uncertain. The CDR3 spans 14 residues. V lost 3 bases to trimming and J lost 1 base, with 9 bases between them. In germline, CDR1 is MDHEN, CDR2 SYDVKM. The CDR3 sequence: CASSLSRVNYGYTF. CDR3 nucleotide sequence: TGTGCCAGCAGTTTGAGTAGAGTTAACTATGGCTACACCTTC.

This chain connects TRBV3-1 (or the pseudogene TRBV3-2) to TRBJ2-7, with a weak D call TRBD2 (6 bases). The length of the CDR3 is 15 residues. Germline CDR1 LGHDT, CDR2 YNNKEL (reference sequence). V was trimmed by 4 bases and J by 2 bases, leaving 15 bases between them. CDR3 DNA sequence: TGTGCCAGCAGCCCTAGGGACTTAGGGCCCTACGAGCAGTACTTC. Protein sequence: CASSPRDLGPYEQYF.

V is TRBV18 and J is TRBJ2-7, with 7 bases that match TRBD1. Germline assignment: CDR1 KGHSH and CDR2 LQKENI. The V segment lost 2 bases and the J segment 5 bases; nucleotides outside the gene matches: 12. This CDR3 spans 16 amino acids. CDR3 nucleotides: TGTGCCAGCTCACCAAACAGGGGACCTGCGGTCCACGAGCAGTACTTC. This sequence encodes CASSPNRGPAVHEQYF.

The chain links TRBV4-2 to TRBJ1-2; a weak D match, TRBD1 (5 bases). Deletions cut 0 bases from V and 8 bases from J, with 16 bases between. Per the germline V gene, CDR1 is LGHNA and CDR2 is YNFKEQ. The CDR3 extends over 15 amino acids. The CDR3 protein is CASSQDGQGPGGYTF. DNA of the CDR3: TGTGCCAGCAGCCAAGATGGTCAGGGCCCGGGCGGCTACACCTTC.

The rearrangement links TRBV30 to TRBJ2-1; a weak D match, TRBD2 (6 bases). CDR3 length: 15 residues. V dropped 2 bases and J dropped 1 base, with 12 bases sitting between them. Per germline, CDR1 GTSNPN and CDR2 SVGIG (reference sequence). CDR3 region: CAWSSLAYSYNEQFF. The DNA of the CDR3 is TGTGCCTGGAGTTCGCTAGCGTATTCCTACAATGAGCAGTTCTTC.

CDR3 DNA: TGTGCCAGCAGTGCGCTGGGGGCCGTTCAGCCCCAGCATTTT. This gives the protein CASSALGAVQPQHF. This chain connects TRBV2 to TRBJ1-5, with D tentatively TRBD1 (6 bases). Germline CDR1 reads SNHLY; CDR2 reads FYNNEI. V dropped 4 bases and J dropped 6 bases, with 13 bases sitting between them. CDR3 length equals 14 residues. Filled out from reference TRBV2 and TRBJ1-5, the complete variable domain reads EPEVTQTPSHQVTQMGQEVILRCVPISNHLYFYWYRQILGQKVEFLVSFYNNEISEKSEIFDDQFSVERPDGSNFTLKIRSTKLEDSAMYFCASSALGAVQPQHFGDGTRLSIL.

The rearrangement links TRBV28 to TRBJ1-1, with a possible D match to TRBD1 (6 bases). The germline CDR1 and CDR2 sequences are MDHEN and SYDVKM. This CDR3 comprises 14 residues. Trimming left V 7 bases short and J 5 bases short, with 17 bases between. The CDR3 sequence is CASILRGSGTEAFF. The CDR3 DNA reads TGTGCCAGCATCCTAAGGGGGTCAGGGACTGAAGCTTTCTTT.

The chain is built from TRBV19 and TRBJ1-2; D possibly corresponds to TRBD1 (6 bases). Germline V gene data show CDR1 as LNHDA and CDR2 as SQIVND (reference sequence). The ends were cut back, 7 bases at V and 7 bases at J, with 19 bases in the middle. The CDR3 is 14 residues long. For the CDR3, the DNA is TGTGCCAGTAACCCAGGGGATGCGGTACGTGGCTACACCTTC. Translation: CASNPGDAVRGYTF. Variable domain in full (rest from reference TRBV19 and TRBJ1-2): DGGITQSPKYLFRKEGQNVTLSCEQNLNHDAMYWYRQDPGQGLRLIYYSQIVNDFQKGDIAEGYSVSREKKESFPLTVTSAQKNPTAFYLCASNPGDAVRGYTFGSGTRLTVV.

The chain is built from TRBV12-3 or TRBV12-4 and TRBJ2-7; a weak D match, TRBD2 (5 bases). Between the trimmed V and J ends, which lost 4 bases and 13 bases, there was a span of 20 bases. The CDR3 totals 13 residues. The CDR3 DNA is TGTGCCAGCAGTTCATTACCCCGGGATCAGAAATACTTC. Translation: CASSSLPRDQKYF.

CDR3 sequence (DNA): TGTGCCAGCAGTTTATCCGGGACAGGGGCCGAGGGCTACACCTTC. Translated, it gives CASSLSGTGAEGYTF. This rearrangement joins TRBV27 to TRBJ1-2; 10 bases fit TRBD1. Germline V gene data show CDR1 as MNHEY and CDR2 as SMNVEV (reference sequence). V dropped 0 bases and J dropped 8; count of bases not matched to a gene: 6. This CDR3 contains 15 residues.

The chain is built from TRBV27 and TRBJ1-6; D is possibly TRBD1 (6 bases). The V end was cut by 5 bases, the J end by 6 bases, with 14 bases between. Germline CDR1 is MNHEY and CDR2 is SMNVEV (reference sequence). This CDR3 has 15 residues. CDR3 amino acids: CASSTRQAGNSPLHF. The DNA for the CDR3 is TGTGCCAGCAGTACCCGACAGGCGGGTAATTCACCCCTCCACTTT.

This clone occurred a few times. This rearrangement joins TRBV21-1 to TRBJ2-1; TRBD2, the table's D call, was not compared with the DNA. TRBV21-1 represents a pseudogene. CDR3 length: 15 amino acids. CDR3 sequence: CALAKALAEYNEQFF. For the CDR3, the DNA is TGTGCCCTAGCAAAGGCTCTAGCGGAGTATAATGAGCAGTTCTTC.

The V and J genes are TRBV3-1 (or the pseudogene TRBV3-2) and TRBJ1-2; 8 bases are shared with TRBD1. This CDR3 is built from 16 residues. The V segment lost 1 base and the J segment 6 bases; nucleotides outside the gene matches: 10. Per germline, CDR1 LGHDT and CDR2 YNNKEL (reference sequence). CDR3 loop: CASSQAQGQVMDGYTF. For the CDR3, the DNA is TGTGCCAGCAGCCAAGCCCAGGGACAGGTCATGGATGGCTACACCTTC.

The chain has TRBV29-1 and TRBJ1-1; D is undetermined. Per germline, CDR1 SQVTM and CDR2 ANQGSEA. The CDR3 sequence is 14 residues long. The ends were cut back, 4 bases at V and 10 bases at J, with 22 bases in the middle. In DNA form, the CDR3 reads TGCAGCGTTGGGGGAGGGTCGGCCCCCTTAGGAGCTTTCTTT. Protein product: CSVGGGSAPLGAFF. The full variable domain, rest sourced from reference TRBV29-1 and TRBJ1-1, is SAVISQKPSRDICQRGTSLTIQCQVDSQVTMMFWYRQQPGQSLTLIATANQGSEATYESGFVIDKFPISRPNLTFSTLTVSNMSPEDSSIYLCSVGGGSAPLGAFFGQGTRLTVV.

This chain connects TRBV27 to TRBJ1-4, with 10 nucleotides matching TRBD1. This CDR3 contains 14 residues. Germline lookup yields CDR1 MNHEY and CDR2 SMNVEV (reference sequence). Losses at the gene ends were 6 bases for V and 10 bases for J; bases not matched to a gene: 8. For the CDR3, the DNA is TGTGCCAGCAGCCCGGGACAGGGGTTGGGAAAACTGTTTTTT. Translation gives CASSPGQGLGKLFF.

This clone was counted a few times. For the CDR3, the DNA is TGCGCCAGCAGCCAAGTAGGACAGGGGAACACTGAAGCTTTCTTT. Amino acids: CASSQVGQGNTEAFF. The gene calls are TRBV4-1 and TRBJ1-1; TRBD1 agrees at 8 bases. Per germline, CDR1 MGHRA and CDR2 YSYEKL. The J segment lost 1 base and the V segment lost 1 base, leaving 2 bases of the junction unmatched. This CDR3 spans 15 amino acids.

The chain recombines TRBV28 with TRBJ1-1, with a tentative D call TRBD1 (5 bases). Trimming shortened V by 0 bases and J by 7 bases, and 9 bases separated the two germline ends. Germline CDR1 is MDHEN and CDR2 is SYDVKM. CDR3 length equals 13 residues. CDR3 region: CASSLWTAHEAFF. CDR3 bases: TGTGCCAGCAGTTTATGGACAGCCCATGAAGCTTTCTTT.

The chain uses TRBV6-1 and TRBJ1-1; 9 nucleotides line up with TRBD1. The CDR3 spans 15 residues. V lost 2 bases and J lost 4; bases outside the gene matches: 5. The germline CDR1 and CDR2 sequences are MNHNS and SASEGT. CDR3 protein: CASSEWGQGPTEAFF. The DNA of the CDR3 is TGTGCCAGCAGTGAATGGGGACAGGGCCCCACTGAAGCTTTCTTT.

The chain employs TRBV18 and TRBJ1-3, with D possibly matching TRBD1 (5 bases). With 3 bases removed from V and 0 bases from J, the gap between germline ends came to 12 bases. This CDR3 has 16 amino acids. From germline, CDR1 is KGHSH and CDR2 LQKENI. This CDR3 is CASSPREGLSGNTIYF. In DNA, the CDR3 is TGTGCCAGCTCACCGAGGGAGGGGCTCTCTGGAAACACCATATATTTT.

The chain uses TRBV27 and TRBJ2-6; perhaps TRBD2 as D (5 bases). The CDR3 is 16 residues long. Germline CDR1 reads MNHEY; CDR2 reads SMNVEV (reference sequence). The germline V and J ends were trimmed by 4 bases and 4 bases, with 14 bases remaining between them. CDR3 nucleotide sequence: TGTGCCAGCAGTTGGTTCCGGGGAACCGGGGCCAACGTCCTGACTTTC. This gives the protein CASSWFRGTGANVLTF.